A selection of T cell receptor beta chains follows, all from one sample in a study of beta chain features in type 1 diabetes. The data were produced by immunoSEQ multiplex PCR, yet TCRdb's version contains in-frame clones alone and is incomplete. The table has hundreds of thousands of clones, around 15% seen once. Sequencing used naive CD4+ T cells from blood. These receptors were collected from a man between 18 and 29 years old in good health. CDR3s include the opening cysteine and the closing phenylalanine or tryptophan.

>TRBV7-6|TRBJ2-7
CASSLVGRQGRHEQYF
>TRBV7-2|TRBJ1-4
CASTRDPAGSEKLFF
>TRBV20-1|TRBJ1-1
CSARVDTEAFF
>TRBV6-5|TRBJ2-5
CASSYLTSRQETQYF
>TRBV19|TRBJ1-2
CASSWTGDNYGYTF
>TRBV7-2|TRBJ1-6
CASSLERGSNSPLHF
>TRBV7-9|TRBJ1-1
CASSLQRPGGIEAFF
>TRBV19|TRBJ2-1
CASSTRTSGYNEQFF
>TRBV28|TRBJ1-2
CASTGTGVSYGYTF
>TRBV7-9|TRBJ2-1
CASSLTLGQGQIEQFF
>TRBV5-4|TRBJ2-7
CASSREGPLYEQYF
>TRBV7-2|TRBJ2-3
CASSARTSGRTDTQYF
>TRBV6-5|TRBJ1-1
CASSYSDRGNTEAFF
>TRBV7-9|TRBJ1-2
CASSLQGQVYGYTF
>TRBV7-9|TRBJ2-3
CASSLAGRGADTQYF
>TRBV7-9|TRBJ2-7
CASSLLRDWGRSDQYF
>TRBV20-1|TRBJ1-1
CSGGQVYGAFF
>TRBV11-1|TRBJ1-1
CASSSRENTEAFF
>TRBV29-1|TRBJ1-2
CSVADRVYGYTF
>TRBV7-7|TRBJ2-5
CASSIKETQYF
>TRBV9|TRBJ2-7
CASSVGGGRANSYEQYF
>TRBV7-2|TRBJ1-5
CASSPRSDRGNQPQHF
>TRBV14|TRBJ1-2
CASSPDRVHGYTF
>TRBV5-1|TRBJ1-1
CASSSRDRRSEAFF
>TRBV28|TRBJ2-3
CASSTQGRGTDTQYF
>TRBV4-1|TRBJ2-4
CASSQAGLAVNIQYF
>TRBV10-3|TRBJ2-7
CAISGTTDYEQYF
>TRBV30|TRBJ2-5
CAWSVQLAGQETQYF
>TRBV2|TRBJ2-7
CASREGSYEQYF
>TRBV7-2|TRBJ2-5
CASSSGTVQETQYF
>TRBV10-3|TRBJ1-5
CAISKSPGQESYSNQPQHF
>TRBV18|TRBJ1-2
CASSPEGQVNYGYTF
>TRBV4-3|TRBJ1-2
CASSQEVLRAAGYTF
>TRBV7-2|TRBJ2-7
CASSKKPGQGPYEQYF
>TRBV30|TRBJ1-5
CAWSATGNQPQHF
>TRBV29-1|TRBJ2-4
CSAMNPVSKNIQYF
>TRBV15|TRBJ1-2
CATSRVAGNYGYTF
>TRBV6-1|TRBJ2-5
CASTTTGQETQYF
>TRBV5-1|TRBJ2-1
CASSFPQGGGGNEQFF
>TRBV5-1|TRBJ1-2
CASSRPEDRDGYTF
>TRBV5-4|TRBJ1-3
CASSTLTGLSGNTIYF
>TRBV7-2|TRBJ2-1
CASNPDRALYNEQFF
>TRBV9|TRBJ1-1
CASSVVGQGGTEAFF
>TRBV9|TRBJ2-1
CASSVEGAHYNEQFF
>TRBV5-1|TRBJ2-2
CASRVSGELFF
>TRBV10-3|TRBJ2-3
CAIRVRGTDTQYF
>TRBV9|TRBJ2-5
CASSPDQGGREETQYF
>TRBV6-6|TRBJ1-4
CASNQGSPFDEKLFF
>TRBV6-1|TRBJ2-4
CASTFRRQNKNIQYF
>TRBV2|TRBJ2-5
CASRGLAPQETQYF
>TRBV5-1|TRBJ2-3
CASSLVGSDTQYF
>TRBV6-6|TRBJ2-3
CASSPLAGGTDTQYF